Following are 26 T cell receptor beta chains from one sample sequenced in a study of STAT5B mutations in CD4+ large granular lymphocyte leukemia. Assay used: immunoSEQ multiplex PCR; TCRdb lists only in-frame clones, some missing. The sample consists of about 35,000 clones, about 70% of them appearing once. Specimen: CD4+ T cells from blood buffy coats. These receptors were taken from a human donor in good health.

This clone has just a few counts. The genes are TRBV5-4 and TRBJ1-1, with unresolved D. Trimming removed 0 bases from V and 1 base from J, with 10 bases in between. The length of the CDR3 is 15 residues. Germline-derived CDR1 and CDR2 are SGHNT and YYREEE (reference sequence). CDR3 bases: TGTGCCAGCAGCTTGGCTGGCAGGCCGAACACTGAAGCTTTCTTT. The encoded protein is CASSLAGRPNTEAFF.

This chain connects TRBV19 to TRBJ1-5; D is possibly TRBD1 (5 bases). Germline CDR1 is LNHDA and CDR2 is SQIVND (reference sequence). CDR3 length: 16 amino acids. V was trimmed by 4 bases and J by 6 bases, leaving 19 bases between them. The CDR3 DNA reads as TGTGCCAGTAGTAATCGAGCGGCAGGGAGCTTTCAGCCCCAGCATTTT. It is translated as CASSNRAAGSFQPQHF.

The V call is TRBV29-1, the J call TRBJ2-3; 8 bases agree with TRBD2. Per the germline V gene, CDR1 is SQVTM and CDR2 is ANQGSEA. V lost 4 bases and J lost 3; bases outside the gene matches: 3. This CDR3 comprises 13 residues. CDR3 nucleotides: TGCAGCGTTGCGGGGGGGCGGACAGATACGCAGTATTTT. It specifies CSVAGGRTDTQYF.

This clone has only one observation. The chain employs TRBV2 and TRBJ2-2; 7 positions match TRBD2. The J segment lost 0 bases and the V segment lost 6 bases, leaving 4 bases of the junction unmatched. The V gene's germline CDR1 is SNHLY and CDR2 FYNNEI. CDR3 length equals 15 residues. The DNA for the CDR3 is TGTGCCAGCAGGGCCCTAGCGGCGAACACCGGGGAGCTGTTTTTT. This translates into CASRALAANTGELFF.

This clone was counted once. The chain joins TRBV6-6 to TRBJ2-6, with D possibly called TRBD1 or TRBD2 (5 bases each). The length of the CDR3 is 13 residues. The V end was cut by 4 bases, the J end by 13 bases, with 14 bases between. Germline values: CDR1 MNHNY, CDR2 SVGAGI (reference sequence). CDR3 residues: CASSSGTARVLTF. The CDR3 region has the DNA TGTGCCAGCAGTTCAGGGACGGCCAGGGTCCTGACTTTC.

V is TRBV19 and J is TRBJ2-2; 7 nucleotides match TRBD1. The germline V gene encodes CDR1 LNHDA and CDR2 SQIVND (reference sequence). The V gene end was trimmed by 1 base and the J gene end by 7 bases; junction bases not matched to a gene: 6. The length of the CDR3 is 15 residues. The CDR3 DNA follows: TGTGCCAGTAGTATAGCCCGCCAGGGGGTCGGGGAGCTGTTTTTT. This encodes CASSIARQGVGELFF.

The chain employs TRBV15 and TRBJ1-2; possible D gene TRBD1, 5 bases. CDR3 length equals 15 residues. The ends were cut back, 1 base at V and 1 base at J, with 10 bases in the middle. Germline V gives CDR1 LNHNV, CDR2 YYDKDF (reference sequence). The CDR3 sequence: CATSRVGGFNYGYTF. CDR3 nucleotide sequence: TGTGCCACCAGCAGAGTTGGGGGATTTAACTATGGCTACACCTTC.

This chain links TRBV5-6 with TRBJ1-2; 7 positions agree with TRBD1. CDR3 size: 14 residues. The V segment lost 9 bases and the J segment 2 bases; nucleotides outside the gene matches: 10. Germline V lookup: CDR1 SGHDT, CDR2 YYEEEE. The CDR3 loop is CATSTTGKNYGYTF. DNA of the CDR3: TGTGCCACCTCAACGACAGGGAAAAACTATGGCTACACCTTC.

This chain connects TRBV7-9 to TRBJ2-1, with TRBD2 matching 7 bases. The CDR3 has 15 residues. Germline values: CDR1 SEHNR, CDR2 FQNEAQ (reference sequence). V dropped 1 base and J dropped 2; count of bases not matched to a gene: 2. The CDR3 spells CASSLGLAAYNEQFF. CDR3 coding DNA: TGTGCCAGCAGCTTAGGGCTAGCGGCCTACAATGAGCAGTTCTTC.

The chain is built from TRBV7-6 and TRBJ2-5, with 10 nucleotides matching TRBD2. Germline CDR1 reads SGHVS; CDR2 reads FNYEAQ. V dropped 0 bases and J dropped 5; count of bases not matched to a gene: 3. The CDR3 length is 15 residues. The CDR3: CASSLAGTSAETQYF. CDR3 DNA: TGTGCCAGCAGCTTAGCCGGGACTAGCGCGGAGACCCAGTACTTC.

V and J are TRBV30 and TRBJ1-5; D is undetermined. The CDR3 spans 13 residues. Germline lookup yields CDR1 GTSNPN and CDR2 SVGIG (reference sequence). With 0 bases removed from V and 3 bases from J, the gap between germline ends came to 6 bases. The CDR3 region is CAWSVNVNQPQHF. The DNA for the CDR3 is TGTGCCTGGAGTGTTAACGTCAATCAGCCCCAGCATTTT.

The chain recombines TRBV19 with TRBJ1-5; 7 bases are shared with TRBD1. The V segment lost 4 bases and the J segment 7 bases; nucleotides outside the gene matches: 7. The CDR3 runs 14 residues. From germline, CDR1 is LNHDA and CDR2 SQIVND (reference sequence). Here the CDR3 DNA reads TGTGCCAGTAGTACTAGACAGGGATGGCAGCCCCAGCATTTT. It is translated as CASSTRQGWQPQHF.

J is TRBJ2-2 and V is TRBV11-1; 7 nucleotides line up with TRBD2. Losses at the gene ends were 7 bases for V and 0 bases for J; bases not matched to a gene: 2. CDR3 length: 14 amino acids. Germline lookup yields CDR1 SGHAT and CDR2 FQDESV (reference sequence). CDR3 nucleotide sequence: TGTGCCAGCACCGGACTAGCGAACACCGGGGAGCTGTTTTTT. Encoded protein: CASTGLANTGELFF.

V is TRBV5-1 and J is TRBJ2-1, with TRBD1 identical over 9 bases. This CDR3 spans 14 amino acids. J gave up 6 bases and V 0 bases, and 1 base lay outside the gene matches. Germline CDR1 reads SGHRS; CDR2 reads YFSETQ. The CDR3 coding sequence is TGCGCCAGCAGCTTGGTGGACAGGGGCAATGAGCAGTTCTTC. Translated, it gives CASSLVDRGNEQFF. The whole variable domain, filled in from reference TRBV5-1 and TRBJ2-1, reads KAGVTQTPRYLIKTRGQQVTLSCSPISGHRSVSWYQQTPGQGLQFLFEYFSETQRNKGNFPGRFSGRQFSNSRSEMNVSTLELGDSALYLCASSLVDRGNEQFFGPGTRLTVL.

This clone was detected only a few times. The rearrangement joins TRBV10-3 to TRBJ2-7; possibly TRBD1 for D (6 bases). The CDR3 is made up of 13 amino acids. The V and J ends lost 5 bases and 2 bases respectively, with 10 bases between them. Germline V lookup: CDR1 ENHRY, CDR2 SYGVKD. CDR3: CAISRTDTYEQYF. The CDR3 nucleotides are TGTGCCATCAGTCGGACAGATACCTACGAGCAGTACTTC.

The chain recombines TRBV30 with TRBJ1-5, with 8 bases that match TRBD1. This CDR3 spans 19 amino acids. Germline V gene lookup returns CDR1 GTSNPN and CDR2 SVGIG (reference sequence). Trimming removed 1 base from V and 0 bases from J; junction bases left unmatched: 14. This CDR3 is CAWSAPDRGPRTSNQPQHF. The CDR3 DNA is TGTGCCTGGAGTGCCCCCGACAGGGGACCGAGAACTAGCAATCAGCCCCAGCATTTT.

This chain joins TRBV5-4 and TRBJ2-3, with 15 bases that match TRBD2. The CDR3 is 16 residues long. The germline V gene encodes CDR1 SGHNT and CDR2 YYREEE (reference sequence). Trimming cost V 4 bases and J 6 bases; bases outside gene matches: 6. CDR3 sequence: CASSRTSGGAWDTQYF. The CDR3 coding sequence is TGTGCCAGCAGCCGGACTAGCGGGGGGGCCTGGGATACGCAGTATTTT.

This clone was picked up one time. The rearrangement joins TRBV10-2 to TRBJ2-3, with 9 positions matching TRBD2. Trimming removed 0 bases from V and 2 bases from J; junction bases left unmatched: 9. Germline values: CDR1 WSHSY, CDR2 SAAADI. This CDR3 has 18 residues. CDR3 nucleotides: TGCGCCAGCAGTGAGTCGAGCCTAGCGGGGACTTCCACAGATACGCAGTATTTT. It encodes CASSESSLAGTSTDTQYF.

The genes are TRBV19 and TRBJ1-1; D perhaps matches TRBD1 (5 bases). V was trimmed by 5 bases and J by 5 bases, leaving 15 bases between them. The CDR3 has 14 residues. The germline V gene encodes CDR1 LNHDA and CDR2 SQIVND (reference sequence). CDR3 sequence reads: CASSSSREGTEAFF. CDR3 DNA: TGTGCCAGTAGTTCCAGCAGGGAAGGGACTGAAGCTTTCTTT.

The chain recombines TRBV11-2 with TRBJ1-5, with a possible D match to TRBD1 (5 bases). This CDR3 has 18 amino acids. CDR1 is SGHAT and CDR2 is FQNNGV in the germline V gene. The V gene lost 0 bases and the J gene lost 5 bases, with 20 bases spanning the gap. CDR3 nucleotide sequence: TGTGCCAGCAGCTTAGATCAAATCGAGACAGAACCCGATCAGCCCCAGCATTTT. Protein: CASSLDQIETEPDQPQHF.

V is TRBV6-5 and J is TRBJ1-3; no reliable D call. Trimming took 7 bases from V and 2 from J, leaving 9 bases between them. Looked up from germline, CDR1 is MNHEY and CDR2 is SVGAGI. CDR3 length: 13 amino acids. The CDR3 bases are TGTGCCAGCAAAAAAGGGCCTGGAAACACCATATATTTT. Protein sequence: CASKKGPGNTIYF.

This clone was seen only a few times. The chain recombines TRBV19 with TRBJ1-1, with TRBD1 matching over 7 bases. Trimming took 8 bases from V and 1 from J; bases not matched to a gene: 7. Germline V lookup: CDR1 LNHDA, CDR2 SQIVND (reference sequence). The length of the CDR3 is 14 residues. The CDR3 DNA is TGTGCCAGTCATATTCGGACAGGGAACACTGAAGCTTTCTTT. It yields the protein CASHIRTGNTEAFF.

The V gene is TRBV6-5, the J gene TRBJ2-3; D ambiguous. Trimming removed 8 bases at V and 6 bases at J, with 9 bases between. Germline-derived CDR1 and CDR2 are MNHEY and SVGAGI. The CDR3 is 11 residues long. In nucleotides, the CDR3 is TGTGCCAGCCGCGTCAGGGATACGCAGTATTTT. This gives the protein CASRVRDTQYF.

CDR3 loop: CATRPVGMERDTQYF. Written as DNA, the CDR3 is TGTGCCACCCGGCCGGTAGGGATGGAGCGAGATACGCAGTATTTT. The V call is TRBV15, the J call TRBJ2-3; no definite D call. CDR3 length equals 15 residues. Trimming took off 8 bases at V and 5 bases at J, with 20 bases between the two ends. CDR1 LNHNV and CDR2 YYDKDF come from the germline V gene (reference sequence).

The chain recombines TRBV18 with TRBJ2-7; no clear D. CDR1 KGHSH and CDR2 LQKENI come from the germline V gene. The CDR3 has 11 amino acids. The V and J ends lost 6 bases and 4 bases respectively, with 7 bases between them. CDR3 region: CASSPAYEQYF. The CDR3 DNA reads as TGTGCCAGCTCCCCGGCATACGAGCAGTACTTC.

This clone was counted a few times. The chain combines TRBV4-2 with TRBJ1-1; weak D call: TRBD1 (5 bases). CDR1 is LGHNA and CDR2 is YNFKEQ in the germline V gene. V lost 4 bases, J lost 8 bases, and 23 bases lay in between. The length of the CDR3 is 16 residues. The CDR3 DNA reads TGTGCCAGCAGCCCCGCCGGGGGAACCAACTCGAAGGAAGCTTTCTTT. Protein: CASSPAGGTNSKEAFF.